Below, 2 T cell receptor beta chains from the same sample are listed, as sequenced in a study of cytomegalovirus exposure and HLA in healthy donors. TCRdb's copy holds only in-frame clones and misses some; the assay was immunoSEQ multiplex PCR. The sample has about 180,000 clones, about 85% seen once. What was sequenced was PBMCs. Receptors originate from a young man in good health and CMV-seropositive.

The rearrangement joins TRBV7-6 to TRBJ1-6; D is perhaps TRBD1 (5 bases). The CDR3 extends over 15 amino acids. Germline loops: CDR1 SGHVS, CDR2 FNYEAQ. Between the trimmed V and J ends, which lost 3 bases and 1 base, there was a span of 7 bases. CDR3 coding DNA: TGTGCCAGCAGCTTTACAGGATCCTATAATTCACCCCTCCACTTT. Protein product: CASSFTGSYNSPLHF.

The gene calls are TRBV9 and TRBJ2-3; TRBD1 matches 10 bases. Germline V gene data show CDR1 as SGDLS and CDR2 as YYNGEE. V shed 0 bases, J shed 2 bases, and the junction held 6 bases outside the gene matches. This CDR3 is 17 amino acids long. The CDR3 DNA reads TGTGCCAGCAGCGTAGTAGGGACAGGGGCTCCCACAGATACGCAGTATTTT. Translation: CASSVVGTGAPTDTQYF.